The 26 T cell receptor beta chains in this list originate from one sample, sequenced in a study of T cells in narcolepsy. Measured with immunoSEQ multiplex PCR; TCRdb has only the in-frame clones, and not every one. Found here are tens of thousands of clones, 70% to 80% of them singletons; the top ten hold 6% to 7%. Sequences were obtained from memory (CD45RA-) CD4+ T cells from blood. These receptors originate from a human donor in good health.

This chain connects TRBV5-4 to TRBJ2-6; D remains unclear. From germline, CDR1 is SGHNT and CDR2 YYREEE (reference sequence). The CDR3 length is 17 residues. Trimming took 7 bases from V and 5 from J, leaving 22 bases between them. The CDR3 here is CASFPTTRQSRANVLTF. CDR3 in DNA: TGTGCCAGCTTCCCAACTACCAGACAAAGTCGGGCCAACGTCCTGACTTTC.

CDR3 sequence reads: CAWSQGIREKLFF. The DNA for the CDR3 is TGTGCCTGGAGTCAGGGAATTAGGGAAAAACTGTTTTTT. The chain has TRBV30 and TRBJ1-4, with a tentative D call TRBD1 (5 bases). The CDR3 contains 13 residues. V was shortened by 2 bases and J by 8 bases, with 12 bases between the two germline ends. CDR1 and CDR2 (germline): GTSNPN, SVGIG (reference sequence).

The gene calls are TRBV7-8 and TRBJ2-1, with 9 positions matching TRBD2. J lost 6 bases, V lost 7 bases, and 13 bases had no gene match. The CDR3 is 16 residues long. CDR1 and CDR2 from the germline V gene are SGHVS and FQNEAQ. The CDR3 loop is CASTPMVAGASNEQFF. CDR3 DNA sequence: TGTGCCAGCACCCCTATGGTAGCGGGGGCTTCCAATGAGCAGTTCTTC. The full variable domain, in which reference TRBV7-8 and TRBJ2-1 provide the parts outside the CDR3, is GAGVSQSPRYKVAKRGQDVALRCDPISGHVSLFWYQQALGQGPEFLTYFQNEAQLDKSGLPSDRFFAERPEGSVSTLKIQRTQQEDSAVYLCASTPMVAGASNEQFFGPGTRLTVL.

V and J are TRBV10-2 and TRBJ2-1; 13 nucleotides align to TRBD2. Germline V gives CDR1 WSHSY, CDR2 SAAADI. The CDR3 length is 16 residues. V lost 5 bases to trimming and J lost 6 bases; unmatched junction nucleotides: 7. CDR3 sequence reads: CASSSRTSGSSNEQFF. The CDR3 region has the DNA TGCGCCAGCAGTTCTCGGACTAGCGGGAGCAGCAATGAGCAGTTCTTC.

J is TRBJ2-7 and V is TRBV11-2, with 10 bases identical to TRBD1. The J segment lost 2 bases and the V segment lost 5 bases, leaving 9 bases of the junction unmatched. The CDR3 covers 16 residues. Germline values: CDR1 SGHAT, CDR2 FQNNGV. The CDR3 sequence: CASSPVLGTGAYEQYF. In nucleotides, the CDR3 is TGTGCCAGCAGCCCCGTCCTCGGGACAGGGGCCTACGAGCAGTACTTC.

V is TRBV28 and J is TRBJ2-7; D remains unclear. The CDR3 sequence is 14 residues long. Germline V gene data show CDR1 as MDHEN and CDR2 as SYDVKM. Trimming took off 6 bases at V and 0 bases at J, with 12 bases between the two ends. The CDR3 region is CASSSMISSYEQYF. CDR3 DNA sequence: TGTGCCAGCAGCTCTATGATAAGCTCCTACGAGCAGTACTTC.

In its sample, this clone was seen a few times. The sample carries other DNA sequences with the same CDR3. J is TRBJ2-5 and V is TRBV9, with D hard to call. The CDR3 consists of 11 residues. The germline V gene has CDR1 SGDLS and CDR2 YYNGEE. The V end was cut by 4 bases, the J end by 5 bases, with 6 bases between. In DNA, the CDR3 is TGTGCCAGCAGCCGTGGGGAGACCCAGTACTTC. Its protein product is CASSRGETQYF. The full variable domain, completed using reference TRBV9 and TRBJ2-5, is DSGVTQTPKHLITATGQRVTLRCSPRSGDLSVYWYQQSLDQGLQFLIQYYNGEERAKGNILERFSAQQFPDLHSELNLSSLELGDSALYFCASSRGETQYFGPGTRLLVL.

This chain links TRBV20-1 with TRBJ1-1; D gene ambiguous. CDR1 DFQATT and CDR2 SNEGSKA come from the germline V gene (reference sequence). The germline V and J ends were trimmed by 0 bases and 5 bases, with 4 bases remaining between them. The length of the CDR3 is 11 residues. DNA of the CDR3: TGCAGTGCTAGAGAAAGAACTGAAGCTTTCTTT. Protein sequence: CSARERTEAFF.

Only one count was recorded for this clone. The chain carries TRBV27 and TRBJ2-3, with 7 bases aligning to TRBD2. V was pared by 6 bases and J by 6 bases, with 6 bases of the junction left unmatched. The CDR3 spans 13 residues. Germline CDR1 is MNHEY and CDR2 is SMNVEV (reference sequence). The CDR3 bases are TGTGCCAGCAGAAGGACTAGGTTGGATACGCAGTATTTT. Its translation: CASRRTRLDTQYF.

The gene calls are TRBV27 and TRBJ2-7; 14 nucleotides match TRBD2. With V trimmed by 3 bases and J by 6 bases, 16 bases remained unmatched. This CDR3 is built from 19 residues. CDR1 is MNHEY, CDR2 SMNVEV, per germline (reference sequence). The CDR3 region is CASSFSLYGTSGRRSEQYF. Here the CDR3 DNA reads TGTGCCAGCAGTTTCTCCCTATATGGGACTAGCGGGAGAAGGAGCGAGCAGTACTTC.

A word on this clone: This sample includes further DNA sequences coding for the same CDR3. V is TRBV28 and J is TRBJ1-1; 8 bases line up with TRBD1. The germline gives CDR1 MDHEN, CDR2 SYDVKM. The ends lost 6 bases at V and 4 bases at J; junction bases unmatched: 1. CDR3 length: 12 amino acids. CDR3 sequence reads: CASSTGGTEAFF. In nucleotides, the CDR3 is TGTGCCAGCAGCACAGGGGGCACTGAAGCTTTCTTT.

This clone was observed a single time. The rearrangement links TRBV4-1 to TRBJ1-1, with 8 bases identical to TRBD1. Germline V gene sequence: CDR1 MGHRA, CDR2 YSYEKL. The CDR3 loop spans 14 amino acids. V trimming: 3 bases; J trimming: 4 bases; junction bases outside the gene matches: 4. CDR3 sequence: CASSQQGAGTEAFF. The CDR3 bases are TGCGCCAGCAGCCAGCAGGGGGCGGGCACTGAAGCTTTCTTT.

J is TRBJ1-4 and V is TRBV5-6; the D is unclear. Looked up from germline, CDR1 is SGHDT and CDR2 is YYEEEE. This CDR3 has 13 amino acids. V lost 3 bases to trimming and J lost 7 bases, with 10 bases between them. This chain's CDR3 is CASSYLGGEKLFF. The CDR3 DNA sequence: TGTGCCAGCAGCTACCTGGGCGGTGAAAAACTGTTTTTT. Variable domain in full (rest from reference TRBV5-6 and TRBJ1-4): DAGVTQSPTHLIKTRGQQVTLRCSPKSGHDTVSWYQQALGQGPQFIFQYYEEEERQRGNFPDRFSGHQFPNYSSELNVNALLLGDSALYLCASSYLGGEKLFFGSGTQLSVL.

CDR3 loop: CASSRDQGNEQFF. Written as DNA, the CDR3 is TGTGCCAGCAGCCGTGATCAGGGCAATGAGCAGTTCTTC. The rearrangement uses TRBV7-9 and TRBJ2-1; a possible D gene is TRBD1 (5 bases). The germline V gene has CDR1 SEHNR and CDR2 FQNEAQ (reference sequence). V was cut by 5 bases and J by 6 bases, with 11 bases left in between. The CDR3 has 13 residues.

The chain carries TRBV7-2 and TRBJ1-3; D gene unclear. Per the germline V gene, CDR1 is SGHTA and CDR2 is FQGNSA. V was cut by 5 bases and J by 4 bases, with 9 bases left in between. The CDR3 contains 13 residues. The CDR3: CASSTLRGNTIYF. The CDR3 DNA reads TGTGCCAGCAGCACTCTCAGGGGAAACACCATATATTTT.

This chain links TRBV9 with TRBJ2-1; D is uncertain. Germline V gene data show CDR1 as SGDLS and CDR2 as YYNGEE. There are 16 residues in the CDR3. Between the trimmed V and J ends, which lost 0 bases and 0 bases, there was a span of 10 bases. The CDR3 here is CASSVDWRYSYNEQFF. As DNA, the CDR3 is TGTGCCAGCAGCGTAGACTGGCGGTACTCCTACAATGAGCAGTTCTTC.

This sequence joins TRBV18 and TRBJ2-3; D not resolved. Trimming left V 2 bases short and J 2 bases short, with 2 bases between. The CDR3 has 12 residues. Per the germline V gene, CDR1 is KGHSH and CDR2 is LQKENI. The CDR3 DNA is TGTGCCAGCTCACCAACCACAGATACGCAGTATTTT. It yields the protein CASSPTTDTQYF. Combining the CDR3 with reference TRBV18 and TRBJ2-3 gives the whole variable domain NAGVMQNPRHLVRRRGQEARLRCSPMKGHSHVYWYRQLPEEGLKFMVYLQKENIIDESGMPKERFSAEFPKEGPSILRIQQVVRGDSAAYFCASSPTTDTQYFGPGTRLTVL.

The sample holds one count of this clone. The genes are TRBV6-5 and TRBJ2-7; TRBD2 matches 7 bases. The V and J ends lost 0 bases and 9 bases, in that order; junction bases with no gene match: 5. Germline CDR1 reads MNHEY; CDR2 reads SVGAGI. The length of the CDR3 is 13 residues. CDR3 loop: CASSYSASGGQYF. CDR3 coding DNA: TGTGCCAGCAGTTACTCGGCATCGGGGGGGCAGTACTTC.

V is TRBV6-5 and J is TRBJ1-1, with D unresolved. CDR1 and CDR2 from the germline V gene are MNHEY and SVGAGI. V lost 6 bases and J 8 bases, leaving 19 bases between the germline ends. This CDR3 has 14 residues. The CDR3 loop reads CASRVSRRRDEAFF. The CDR3 DNA is TGTGCCAGCAGAGTCTCGAGGAGGCGAGACGAAGCTTTCTTT.

The chain joins TRBV7-3 to TRBJ2-1; 9 bases line up with TRBD1. Germline CDR1 is SGHTA and CDR2 is FQGTGA. The J segment lost 7 bases and the V segment lost 0 bases, leaving 4 bases of the junction unmatched. This CDR3 comprises 15 residues. CDR3 coding DNA: TGTGCCAGCAGCTTAACCCGGGACAGGGTTAATGAGCAGTTCTTC. Protein product: CASSLTRDRVNEQFF.

This clone appeared a few times. The V and J genes are TRBV10-1 and TRBJ2-3; 13 bases are a match to TRBD2. Per the germline V gene, CDR1 is WNHNN and CDR2 is SYGVQD (reference sequence). V was clipped by 6 bases and J by 2 bases; unmatched bases: 14. The CDR3 totals 19 residues. The CDR3 loop reads CASSKRAGTSGTYTDTQYF. CDR3 in DNA: TGCGCCAGCAGCAAACGAGCCGGGACTAGCGGGACCTACACAGATACGCAGTATTTT.

This clone turned up a few times. The chain has TRBV10-3 and TRBJ2-7; 10 bases fit TRBD1. CDR3 length equals 16 residues. Germline trimming cut 0 bases from V and 5 bases from J; bases unmatched to any gene: 7. From germline, CDR1 is ENHRY and CDR2 SYGVKD. In DNA form, the CDR3 reads TGTGCCATCAGTGAGTCTCGGACAGGGGGAGGACACGAGCAGTACTTC. As protein: CAISESRTGGGHEQYF.

With respect to this clone: This sample also contains other DNA sequences that code for the same CDR3. The V call is TRBV4-2, the J call TRBJ2-3; 16 bases align to TRBD2. Germline loops: CDR1 LGHNA, CDR2 YNFKEQ. V shed 3 bases and J 10 bases; nucleotides not matched to a gene: 1. The length of the CDR3 is 14 residues. Here the CDR3 DNA reads TGTGCCAGCAGCCAGGGACTAGCGGGAGGGGCGCAGTATTTT. Translation gives CASSQGLAGGAQYF.

The table lists this clone with a count of one. The chain is built from TRBV7-2 and TRBJ2-5; TRBD1 aligns across 7 bases. The J segment lost 0 bases and the V segment lost 5 bases, leaving 6 bases of the junction unmatched. Germline CDR1 and CDR2: SGHTA and FQGNSA. The CDR3 spans 15 residues. The CDR3 nucleotides read TGTGCCAGCAGCAACTCCGGGACAGACCAAGAGACCCAGTACTTC. This gives the protein CASSNSGTDQETQYF.

A single count supports this clone. V and J are TRBV27 and TRBJ2-6; D not certain. V was cut by 3 bases and J by 2 bases, with 2 bases left in between. The germline gives CDR1 MNHEY, CDR2 SMNVEV (reference sequence). The length of the CDR3 is 13 residues. The DNA of the CDR3 is TGTGCCAGCAGTTTCACTGGGGCCAACGTCCTGACTTTC. Translating gives CASSFTGANVLTF.

The chain carries TRBV30 and TRBJ2-2; 7 positions match TRBD1. J was trimmed by 5 bases and V by 1 base; bases with no gene match: 10. CDR3 length equals 16 residues. CDR1 GTSNPN and CDR2 SVGIG come from the germline V gene (reference sequence). The CDR3 protein is CAWSGDRAMRTGELFF. CDR3 DNA: TGTGCCTGGAGTGGCGACAGGGCCATGAGAACCGGGGAGCTGTTTTTT.